This passage covers 28 T cell receptor beta chains from one sample sequenced in a study. TCRdb re-called the 5' RACE reads with MiXCR, one entry per CDR3 protein. Altogether tens of thousands of distinct CDR3 sequences are present, 17% being singletons, with the ten largest covering about 2.2%. The sequencing sample was made of naive CD4+ T cells sorted from blood. Documented subset: naive CD4+ T cells, CD4+CD45RA+CD25-. All receptors come from a female donor with breast cancer.

This clonotype was counted a few times. The gene calls are TRBV12-3 or TRBV12-4 and TRBJ2-1, with 8 positions matching TRBD2. With V trimmed by 10 bases and J by 1 base, 3 bases remained unmatched. This CDR3 is 13 amino acids long. This CDR3 is CATGGDSYNEQFF. For the CDR3, the DNA is TGTGCCACCGGGGGGGATTCCTACAATGAGCAGTTCTTC.

The CDR3 sequence: CASSLFPARHDQPQHF. The CDR3 nucleotides are TGTGCCAGCAGTTTATTTCCCGCCAGACACGATCAGCCCCAGCATTTT. The genes are TRBV28 and TRBJ1-5, with unresolved D. Germline lookup yields CDR1 MDHEN and CDR2 SYDVKM. The germline V and J ends were trimmed by 1 base and 5 bases, with 15 bases remaining between them. The CDR3 extends over 16 amino acids.

The J gene is TRBJ1-3, the V gene TRBV4-1, with no clear D. Trimming stripped 3 bases from V and 0 bases from J, with 12 bases between. Germline V gene sequence: CDR1 MGHRA, CDR2 YSYEKL. The CDR3 totals 16 residues. The CDR3 region is CASSQRGGLSGNTIYF. Here the CDR3 DNA reads TGCGCCAGCAGCCAGCGAGGAGGGCTCTCTGGAAACACCATATATTTT.

The J gene is TRBJ2-5, the V gene TRBV20-1, with 7 positions matching TRBD1. The CDR3 is 15 residues long. In germline, CDR1 is DFQATT, CDR2 SNEGSKA (reference sequence). V dropped 2 bases and J dropped 4; count of bases not matched to a gene: 10. This chain's CDR3 is CSARPLSRDRETQYF. The CDR3 DNA sequence: TGCAGTGCTAGACCCCTATCCCGGGACAGAGAGACCCAGTACTTC.

In its sample, this clonotype was seen a few times. This chain connects TRBV6-1 to TRBJ1-5; D remains unclear. The CDR3 is made up of 16 amino acids. V was clipped by 6 bases and J by 4 bases, with 19 bases between them. Germline CDR1 is MNHNS and CDR2 is SASEGT. The CDR3: CASRDIPGVFNQPQHF. The CDR3 DNA is TGTGCCAGCAGGGATATTCCGGGAGTCTTTAATCAGCCCCAGCATTTT.

Ten or more counts support this clonotype. The chain carries TRBV5-1 and TRBJ2-1, with D uncertain. The germline CDR1 and CDR2 sequences are SGHRS and YFSETQ. Trimming stripped 0 bases from V and 2 bases from J, with 15 bases between. This CDR3 has 17 residues. In nucleotides, the CDR3 is TGCGCCAGCAGCTTGGGAGTCGGCGGAGCCCCCTACAATGAGCAGTTCTTC. This translates into CASSLGVGGAPYNEQFF.

Note on this clonotype: Given a much more abundant clone one base away, this may be a read error. The V call is TRBV10-3, the J call TRBJ1-2; possibly TRBD1 for D (5 bases). Germline V gene lookup returns CDR1 ENHRY and CDR2 SYGVKD. CDR3 size: 13 residues. V gave up 6 bases and J gave up 8 bases, with 16 bases separating them. CDR3 DNA: TGTGCCATCAGGGACGGGCCAGGGAAGGGCTACACCTTC. Protein sequence: CAIRDGPGKGYTF.

By share, this clonotype counts as medium-sized. The chain recombines TRBV7-2 with TRBJ2-3; no reliable D call. Germline lookup yields CDR1 SGHTA and CDR2 FQGNSA. V lost 5 bases and J 2 bases, leaving 2 bases between the germline ends. The CDR3 sequence is 11 residues long. CDR3 in DNA: TGTGCCAGCAGCCTCACAGATACGCAGTATTTT. This encodes CASSLTDTQYF.

This clonotype was recorded a few times. The chain combines TRBV5-1 with TRBJ2-4, with D possibly being TRBD1 (5 bases). The CDR3 spans 15 residues. Germline CDR1 and CDR2: SGHRS and YFSETQ. V gave up 5 bases and J gave up 0 bases, with 12 bases separating them. The CDR3 loop reads CASRPQGLAKNIQYF. The CDR3 DNA reads TGCGCCAGCAGACCGCAGGGTCTAGCCAAAAACATTCAGTACTTC.

This sequence joins TRBV12-3 or TRBV12-4 and TRBJ1-4; D possibly corresponds to TRBD1 (5 bases). Trimming cost V 5 bases and J 4 bases, with 20 bases left between them. This CDR3 has 17 residues. CDR3 nucleotides: TGTGCCAGCAGTCTCAGGGTGAATGGCCAGAATAATGAAAAACTGTTTTTT. It translates to CASSLRVNGQNNEKLFF.

This clonotype was found a few times. This chain connects TRBV28 to TRBJ2-3; 9 bases align to TRBD2. The J segment lost 5 bases and the V segment lost 5 bases, leaving 5 bases of the junction unmatched. This CDR3 comprises 14 residues. Germline V gene sequence: CDR1 MDHEN, CDR2 SYDVKM. For the CDR3, the DNA is TGTGCCAGCAGTGGAGCGGGAGGTGGAGATACGCAGTATTTT. Protein product: CASSGAGGGDTQYF.

This chain joins TRBV7-8 and TRBJ2-3; perhaps TRBD2 as D (6 bases). The germline V gene has CDR1 SGHVS and CDR2 FQNEAQ. This CDR3 has 13 amino acids. V was clipped by 5 bases and J by 4 bases, with 10 bases between them. The CDR3 nucleotides are TGTGCCAGCAGCCGCGGGGTTGCAGATACGCAGTATTTT. This encodes CASSRGVADTQYF.

The chain combines TRBV12-3 or TRBV12-4 with TRBJ2-1; D remains ambiguous. V shed 0 bases and J shed 0 bases, with 9 bases lying between them. This CDR3 contains 16 residues. DNA for the CDR3: TGTGCCAGCAGTTTAGCGCTCCGGAGCTCCTACAATGAGCAGTTCTTC. Protein sequence: CASSLALRSSYNEQFF.

This clonotype was recorded a few times. The chain couples TRBV7-2 to TRBJ2-2; D is ambiguous. The CDR3 consists of 13 residues. V gave up 7 bases and J gave up 7 bases, with 13 bases separating them. Looked up from germline, CDR1 is SGHTA and CDR2 is FQGNSA. CDR3: CASKALLSGELFF. The CDR3 bases are TGTGCCAGCAAAGCATTGCTCAGCGGGGAGCTGTTTTTT.

The V call is TRBV11-3, the J call TRBJ1-1; no definite D call. This CDR3 has 15 amino acids. The germline V gene has CDR1 SGHNT and CDR2 YENEEA. Trimming pared 0 bases from V and 6 bases from J, leaving 14 bases between. CDR3 amino acids: CASSLDSQSVAEAFF. DNA for the CDR3: TGTGCCAGCAGCTTAGATTCACAGAGTGTTGCTGAAGCTTTCTTT.

There are a few counts of this clonotype. Here the CDR3 reads CSALKEGEQFF. CDR3 bases: TGCAGTGCCTTAAAGGAAGGCGAGCAGTTCTTC. The chain uses TRBV20-1 and TRBJ2-1; D not certain. The CDR3 runs to 11 residues. V lost 6 bases to trimming and J lost 10 bases, with 13 bases between them. Germline assignment: CDR1 DFQATT and CDR2 SNEGSKA (reference sequence).

The sample holds many counts of this clonotype. The germline gene is not matched at one end of the junction; a read error may be the cause. The chain carries TRBV6-2 or TRBV6-3 and TRBJ2-7, with TRBD1 identical over 9 bases. The germline CDR1 and CDR2 sequences are MNHEY and SVGEGT. The CDR3 totals 13 residues. CDR3 sequence (DNA): TGTGCCAGCAGTTCCAGATACCTCGGGACAGGGATTTTC. Protein sequence: CASSSRYLGTGIF.

This clonotype was detected only a few times. The chain recombines TRBV7-3 with TRBJ1-1; D perhaps matches TRBD1 (5 bases). Trimming left V 5 bases short and J 3 bases short, with 19 bases between. This CDR3 region has 16 residues. Germline V lookup: CDR1 SGHTA, CDR2 FQGTGA. The CDR3 coding sequence is TGTGCCAGCAGCCCAGGGTCGGGGGGAGCGGACACTGAAGCTTTCTTT. This encodes CASSPGSGGADTEAFF. The complete variable domain, with remaining parts taken from reference TRBV7-3 and TRBJ1-1, reads GAGVSQTPSNKVTEKGKYVELRCDPISGHTALYWYRQSLGQGPEFLIYFQGTGAADDSGLPNDRFFAVRPEGSVSTLKIQRTERGDSAVYLCASSPGSGGADTEAFFGQGTRLTVV.

This clonotype was recorded at least ten times. The chain couples TRBV12-3 or TRBV12-4 to TRBJ1-2; maybe TRBD1 (5 bases). With 6 bases removed from V and 2 bases from J, the gap between germline ends came to 10 bases. The CDR3 extends over 13 amino acids. The CDR3 is CASSYQGNYGYTF. CDR3 coding DNA: TGTGCCAGCAGCTACCAGGGCAACTATGGCTACACCTTC.

Worth noting for this clonotype: A much larger clone lies one base from this, so it may be a read error. No conserved phenylalanine or tryptophan ends this CDR3, so it is likely a read error. CDR3 loop: CASSIQRATEAFL. CDR3 bases: TGCGCCAGCAGCATTCAGCGAGCCACTGAAGCTTTCCTT. The chain couples TRBV5-1 to TRBJ1-1; D call uncertain. Germline values: CDR1 SGHRS, CDR2 YFSETQ. V was clipped by 4 bases and J by 4 bases, with 11 bases between them. The CDR3 spans 13 residues.

This clonotype has a handful of counts. This rearrangement joins TRBV28 to TRBJ2-1, with 7 bases identical to TRBD2. The CDR3 loop spans 17 amino acids. Germline V gives CDR1 MDHEN, CDR2 SYDVKM. After removal of 7 bases from V and 1 base from J, the junction contained 13 bases not matched to a gene. For the CDR3, the DNA is TGTGCCAGCAACCTCAGCGGCGGGAGCTTGTCCTACAATGAGCAGTTCTTC. Translation gives CASNLSGGSLSYNEQFF.

This clonotype was recorded many times. This chain connects TRBV6-2 or TRBV6-3 to TRBJ1-1; D is unresolved. The CDR3 runs to 11 residues. V was trimmed by 7 bases and J by 4 bases, leaving 7 bases between them. Germline assignment: CDR1 MNHEY and CDR2 SVGEGT. In nucleotides, the CDR3 is TGTGCCAGCACGGACCCCACTGAAGCTTTCTTT. This translates into CASTDPTEAFF.

Points on this clonotype: This CDR3 fails to terminate in the conserved phenylalanine or tryptophan, so it likely reflects a read error. The chain links TRBV7-3 to TRBJ2-7; 9 bases fit TRBD1. The CDR3 contains 13 residues. The trim removed 5 bases at V and 7 bases at J, leaving 6 bases unmatched. The V gene's germline CDR1 is SGHTA and CDR2 FQGTGA. CDR3 coding DNA: TGTGCCAGCAGCCCGGACAGGGGCAGGGAGCAGTACATC. It is translated as CASSPDRGREQYI.

Ten or more counts support this clonotype. This chain links TRBV20-1 with TRBJ1-1; a possible D gene is TRBD1 (6 bases). Germline lookup yields CDR1 DFQATT and CDR2 SNEGSKA (reference sequence). The CDR3 extends over 15 amino acids. Between the trimmed V and J ends, which lost 5 bases and 4 bases, there was a span of 20 bases. CDR3 loop: CSAGDLEGVSTEAFF. The CDR3 DNA sequence: TGCAGTGCTGGGGATTTGGAGGGGGTGAGCACTGAAGCTTTCTTT.

V is TRBV5-1 and J is TRBJ1-5; weak D call: TRBD1 (6 bases). Germline CDR1 SGHRS, CDR2 YFSETQ. This CDR3 is built from 15 residues. V was pared by 0 bases and J by 2 bases, with 9 bases between. CDR3 nucleotide sequence: TGCGCCAGCAGCTTGGACGGGGGCCGCAATCAGCCCCAGCATTTT. Encoded protein: CASSLDGGRNQPQHF.

The chain has TRBV5-1 and TRBJ2-1; 7 bases agree with TRBD1. Per the germline V gene, CDR1 is SGHRS and CDR2 is YFSETQ. CDR3 size: 19 residues. The V segment lost 4 bases and the J segment 5 bases; nucleotides outside the gene matches: 21. The CDR3 loop reads CASSESGTDTQGANNEQFF. Written as DNA, the CDR3 is TGCGCCAGCAGCGAATCCGGGACAGATACGCAGGGTGCCAACAATGAGCAGTTCTTC.

This clonotype was counted at least ten times. The chain uses TRBV20-1 and TRBJ1-3; no reliable D call. Trimming took 5 bases from V and 4 from J, leaving 6 bases between them. The CDR3 extends over 11 amino acids. The germline V gene has CDR1 DFQATT and CDR2 SNEGSKA (reference sequence). The CDR3 spells CSARAGNTIYF. The CDR3 DNA reads TGCAGTGCTCGGGCCGGAAACACCATATATTTT.

The V gene is TRBV7-9, the J gene TRBJ1-1; 9 nucleotides match TRBD1. V shed 5 bases and J 3 bases; nucleotides not matched to a gene: 7. This CDR3 region has 15 residues. Germline-derived CDR1 and CDR2 are SEHNR and FQNEAQ (reference sequence). The CDR3 DNA reads TGTGCCAGCAGCCTAACGACAGGGGGAGACACTGAAGCTTTCTTT. This gives the protein CASSLTTGGDTEAFF.